These 12 T cell receptor beta chains share one sample of origin, sequenced in a study of Ad26.COV2.S vaccination and SARS-CoV-2 variants. The data were produced by immunoSEQ multiplex PCR, yet TCRdb's version contains in-frame clones alone and is incomplete. The data show roughly 510,000 clones, with approximately 88% seen just once and 9.5% to 15% held by the top ten. Sample treatment: some 20 received Ad26.COV2.S at low or high dose, single or two shots; several received placebo; per-sample allocation not given. Collection of the samples took place on day 63 after the first injection of vaccine or placebo. The sample here was peripheral blood, taken in a trial of Ad26.COV2.S vaccine versus placebo. The receptors shown here come from a person between 18 and 65 years old who received the Ad26.COV2.S COVID-19 vaccine or a placebo.

Here the CDR3 reads CASSGHHGDTQYF. CDR3 nucleotides: TGTGCCAGCAGCGGGCATCATGGAGATACGCAGTATTTT. The chain is built from TRBV9 and TRBJ2-3, with no clear D. In germline, CDR1 is SGDLS, CDR2 YYNGEE. Trimming pared 3 bases from V and 5 bases from J, leaving 10 bases between. The CDR3 totals 13 residues.

This chain connects TRBV5-6 to TRBJ1-2, with D unresolved. V shed 4 bases and J shed 11 bases, with 18 bases lying between them. CDR3 length equals 13 residues. The germline V gene has CDR1 SGHDT and CDR2 YYEEEE. This CDR3 reads CASSPRLGSGYTF. As DNA, the CDR3 is TGTGCCAGCAGCCCACGGTTGGGTTCGGGATACACCTTC.

This chain uses TRBV15 with TRBJ2-5, with D tentatively TRBD1 or TRBD2 (5 bases each). The CDR3 loop spans 16 amino acids. CDR1 is LNHNV, CDR2 YYDKDF, per germline (reference sequence). V lost 5 bases and J lost 1, with 17 bases in between. CDR3 in amino acids: CATSEPRGRTQETQYF. CDR3 in DNA: TGTGCCACCAGCGAACCCCGGGGCAGAACCCAAGAGACCCAGTACTTC.

This chain connects TRBV30 to TRBJ2-2; the D is unclear. The V gene lost 2 bases and the J gene lost 16 bases, with 11 bases spanning the gap. CDR1 is GTSNPN and CDR2 is SVGIG in the germline V gene (reference sequence). The CDR3 consists of 10 residues. The CDR3 nucleotides are TGTGCCTGGAGTCCCCCCGGGCCGTTTTTT. It yields the protein CAWSPPGPFF.

The chain joins TRBV28 to TRBJ1-3; D may be TRBD1 (6 bases). Germline V gene lookup returns CDR1 MDHEN and CDR2 SYDVKM. The CDR3 runs 16 residues. V lost 3 bases and J 2 bases, leaving 14 bases between the germline ends. The CDR3 is CASSFQGPMAGNTIYF. Here the CDR3 DNA reads TGTGCCAGCAGTTTCCAGGGGCCCATGGCTGGAAACACCATATATTTT.

The CDR3 loop reads CASSQLRDPNYGYTF. In DNA form, the CDR3 reads TGTGCCAGCAGCCAATTAAGGGATCCTAACTATGGCTACACCTTC. The chain combines TRBV3-1 (or the pseudogene TRBV3-2) with TRBJ1-2; D remains unclear. The CDR3 is 15 amino acids. Per germline, CDR1 LGHDT and CDR2 YNNKEL (reference sequence). Trimming removed 2 bases at V and 0 bases at J, with 10 bases between.

CDR3 DNA: TGTGCCTGGAGGATGGGAGGAGGGCAGTTCTTC. Translation gives CAWRMGGGQFF. V gene TRBV30 combines with J gene TRBJ2-1; tentative D call: TRBD2 (6 bases). Germline CDR1 is GTSNPN and CDR2 is SVGIG (reference sequence). V was pared by 3 bases and J by 12 bases, with 12 bases between. The CDR3 covers 11 residues.

This clone was counted a few times. The chain links TRBV5-1 to TRBJ1-4; 7 nucleotides match TRBD1. This CDR3 comprises 15 residues. The germline gives CDR1 SGHRS, CDR2 YFSETQ. V was clipped by 7 bases and J by 8 bases; unmatched bases: 14. In DNA form, the CDR3 reads TGCGCCAGCGGGGAAACCGGGACAGCGAGAGAAAAACTGTTTTTT. Translating it yields CASGETGTAREKLFF. Supplemented by reference TRBV5-1 and TRBJ1-4, the full variable domain reads KAGVTQTPRYLIKTRGQQVTLSCSPISGHRSVSWYQQTPGQGLQFLFEYFSETQRNKGNFPGRFSGRQFSNSRSEMNVSTLELGDSALYLCASGETGTAREKLFFGSGTQLSVL.

The chain carries TRBV28 and TRBJ1-6, with a possible D match to TRBD1 (5 bases). The CDR3 consists of 12 residues. Germline V gene lookup returns CDR1 MDHEN and CDR2 SYDVKM. Trimming stripped 6 bases from V and 9 bases from J, with 9 bases between. This CDR3 is CASRSGSSPLHF. The CDR3 DNA is TGTGCCAGCAGATCAGGGAGTTCACCCCTCCACTTT.

The rearrangement joins TRBV19 to TRBJ2-2; D not resolved. Trimming took 9 bases from V and 5 from J, leaving 10 bases between them. This CDR3 spans 12 amino acids. The germline V gene has CDR1 LNHDA and CDR2 SQIVND (reference sequence). The CDR3 region is CASPSGTGELFF. In DNA form, the CDR3 reads TGTGCCAGCCCATCCGGGACCGGGGAGCTGTTTTTT.

The rearrangement joins TRBV6-4 to TRBJ2-2; the D gene is possibly TRBD1 (6 bases). With 6 bases removed from V and 3 bases from J, the gap between germline ends came to 8 bases. Germline CDR1 MRHNA, CDR2 SNTAGT. The CDR3 is 13 residues long. This CDR3 is CASRRTDTGELFF. In DNA form, the CDR3 reads TGTGCCAGCAGGCGGACAGACACCGGGGAGCTGTTTTTT.

This chain links TRBV6-1 with TRBJ2-7; D gene uncertain. The V end was cut by 0 bases, the J end by 1 base, with 10 bases between. The CDR3 contains 15 residues. CDR1 and CDR2 (germline): MNHNS, SASEGT. The CDR3 spells CASSEALPPSYEQYF. The CDR3 region has the DNA TGTGCCAGCAGTGAAGCGCTACCCCCTTCCTACGAGCAGTACTTC.